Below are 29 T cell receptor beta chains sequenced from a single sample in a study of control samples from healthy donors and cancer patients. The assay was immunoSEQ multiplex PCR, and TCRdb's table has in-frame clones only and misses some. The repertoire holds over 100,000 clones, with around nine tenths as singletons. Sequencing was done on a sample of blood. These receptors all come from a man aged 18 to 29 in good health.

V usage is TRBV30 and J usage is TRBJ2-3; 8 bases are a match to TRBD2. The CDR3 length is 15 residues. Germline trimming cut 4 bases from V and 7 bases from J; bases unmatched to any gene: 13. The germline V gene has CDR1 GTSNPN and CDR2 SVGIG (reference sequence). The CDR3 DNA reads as TGTGCCTGGAATGCAAGAGCGGGGGCTTTGAATACGCAGTATTTT. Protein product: CAWNARAGALNTQYF.

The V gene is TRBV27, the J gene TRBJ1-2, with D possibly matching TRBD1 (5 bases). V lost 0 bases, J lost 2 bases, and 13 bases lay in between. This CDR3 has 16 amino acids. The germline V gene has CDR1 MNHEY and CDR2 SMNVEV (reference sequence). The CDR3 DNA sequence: TGTGCCAGCAGTTTATCGGGAGGGGTGGTGAACTATGGCTACACCTTC. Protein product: CASSLSGGVVNYGYTF.

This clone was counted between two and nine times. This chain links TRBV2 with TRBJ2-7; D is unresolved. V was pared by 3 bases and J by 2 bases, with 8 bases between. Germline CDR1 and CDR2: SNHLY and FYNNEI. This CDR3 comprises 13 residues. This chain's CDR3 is CASSEGEAYEQYF. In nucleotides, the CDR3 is TGTGCCAGCAGTGAGGGCGAGGCCTACGAGCAGTACTTC. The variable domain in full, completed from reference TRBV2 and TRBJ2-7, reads EPEVTQTPSHQVTQMGQEVILRCVPISNHLYFYWYRQILGQKVEFLVSFYNNEISEKSEIFDDQFSVERPDGSNFTLKIRSTKLEDSAMYFCASSEGEAYEQYFGPGTRLTVT.

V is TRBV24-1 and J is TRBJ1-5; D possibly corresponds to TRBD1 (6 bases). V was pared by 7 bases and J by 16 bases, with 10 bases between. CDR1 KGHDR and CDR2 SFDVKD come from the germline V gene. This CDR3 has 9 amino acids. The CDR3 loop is CATRGGGHF. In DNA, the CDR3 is TGTGCCACCAGAGGGGGAGGCCATTTT.

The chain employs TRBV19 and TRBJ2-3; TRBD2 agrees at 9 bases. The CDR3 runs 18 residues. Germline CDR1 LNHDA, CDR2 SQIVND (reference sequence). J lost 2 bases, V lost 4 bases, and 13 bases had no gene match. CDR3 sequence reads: CASSTTLLAGANTDTQYF. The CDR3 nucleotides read TGTGCCAGTAGTACGACCCTGTTAGCGGGGGCAAACACAGATACGCAGTATTTT.

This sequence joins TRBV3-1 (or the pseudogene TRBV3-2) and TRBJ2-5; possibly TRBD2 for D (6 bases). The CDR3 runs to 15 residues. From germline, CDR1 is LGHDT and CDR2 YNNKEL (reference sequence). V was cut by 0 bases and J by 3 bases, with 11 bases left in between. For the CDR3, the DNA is TGTGCCAGCAGCCAAGACTTGCGGGGAAAAGAGACCCAGTACTTC. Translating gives CASSQDLRGKETQYF.

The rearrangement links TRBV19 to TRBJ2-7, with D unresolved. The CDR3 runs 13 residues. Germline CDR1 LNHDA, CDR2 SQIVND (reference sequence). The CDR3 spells CASCSGSCYEQYF. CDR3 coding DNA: TGTGCAAGCTGTTCGGGCTCCTGCTACGAGCAGTACTTC.

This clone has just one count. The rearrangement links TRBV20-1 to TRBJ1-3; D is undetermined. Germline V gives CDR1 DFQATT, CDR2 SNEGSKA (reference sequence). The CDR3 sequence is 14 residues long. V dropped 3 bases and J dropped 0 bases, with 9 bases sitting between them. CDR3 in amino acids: CSASFGSSGNTIYF. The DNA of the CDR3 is TGCAGTGCTAGTTTCGGCAGCTCTGGAAACACCATATATTTT.

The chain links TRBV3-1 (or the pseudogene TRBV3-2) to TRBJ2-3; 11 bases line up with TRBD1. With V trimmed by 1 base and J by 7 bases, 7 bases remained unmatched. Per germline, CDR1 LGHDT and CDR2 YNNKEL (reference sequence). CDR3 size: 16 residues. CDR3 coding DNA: TGTGCCAGCAGCCAAGCCCGAAGGACAGGGGGCTATACGCAGTATTTT. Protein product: CASSQARRTGGYTQYF.

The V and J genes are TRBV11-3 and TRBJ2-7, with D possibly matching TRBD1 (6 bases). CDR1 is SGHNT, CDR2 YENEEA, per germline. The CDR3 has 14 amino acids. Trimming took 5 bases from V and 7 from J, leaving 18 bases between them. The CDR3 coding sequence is TGTGCCAGCAGCCACCGGGACACCCCAGGAGAGCAGTACTTC. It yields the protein CASSHRDTPGEQYF.

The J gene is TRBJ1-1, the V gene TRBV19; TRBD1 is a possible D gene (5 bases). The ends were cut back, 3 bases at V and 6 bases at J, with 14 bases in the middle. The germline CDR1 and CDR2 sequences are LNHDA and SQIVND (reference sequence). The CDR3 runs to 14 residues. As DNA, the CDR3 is TGTGCCAGTAGTATTAGTGGGGGTGGATCTGAAGCTTTCTTT. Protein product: CASSISGGGSEAFF.

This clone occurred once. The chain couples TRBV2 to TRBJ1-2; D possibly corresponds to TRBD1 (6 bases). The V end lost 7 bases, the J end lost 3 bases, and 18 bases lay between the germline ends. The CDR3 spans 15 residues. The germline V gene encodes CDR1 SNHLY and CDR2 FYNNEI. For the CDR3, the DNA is TGTGCCAGCATCCTATGGGCAGGGGAAGACTATGGCTACACCTTC. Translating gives CASILWAGEDYGYTF. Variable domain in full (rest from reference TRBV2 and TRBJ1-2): EPEVTQTPSHQVTQMGQEVILRCVPISNHLYFYWYRQILGQKVEFLVSFYNNEISEKSEIFDDQFSVERPDGSNFTLKIRSTKLEDSAMYFCASILWAGEDYGYTFGSGTRLTVV.

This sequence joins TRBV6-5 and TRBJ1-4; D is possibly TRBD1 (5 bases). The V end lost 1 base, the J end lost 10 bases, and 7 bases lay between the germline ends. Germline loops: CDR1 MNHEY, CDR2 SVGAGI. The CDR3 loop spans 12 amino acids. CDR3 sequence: CASSYWGGKLFF. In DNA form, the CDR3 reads TGTGCCAGCAGTTACTGGGGGGGAAAACTGTTTTTT.

The CDR3 DNA is TGTGCCAGCAGCTTAGATGTCGCTAGCGGCGTACACGAGCAGTACTTC. It specifies CASSLDVASGVHEQYF. The chain has TRBV11-2 and TRBJ2-7; the match to TRBD2 covers 7 bases. There are 16 residues in the CDR3. The V gene's germline CDR1 is SGHAT and CDR2 FQNNGV. V lost 0 bases, J lost 5 bases, and 10 bases stayed unmatched.

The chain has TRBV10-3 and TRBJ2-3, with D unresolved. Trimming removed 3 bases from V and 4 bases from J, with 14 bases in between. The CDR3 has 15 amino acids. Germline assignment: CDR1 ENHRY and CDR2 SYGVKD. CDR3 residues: CAISDSRQVADTQYF. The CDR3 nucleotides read TGTGCCATCAGTGACTCTAGGCAGGTCGCAGATACGCAGTATTTT.

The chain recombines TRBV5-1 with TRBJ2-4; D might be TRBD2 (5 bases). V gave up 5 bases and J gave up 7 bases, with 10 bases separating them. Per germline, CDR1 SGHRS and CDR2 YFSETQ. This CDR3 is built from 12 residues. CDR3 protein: CASSITGNIQYF. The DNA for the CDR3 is TGCGCCAGCAGTATAACGGGGAACATTCAGTACTTC.

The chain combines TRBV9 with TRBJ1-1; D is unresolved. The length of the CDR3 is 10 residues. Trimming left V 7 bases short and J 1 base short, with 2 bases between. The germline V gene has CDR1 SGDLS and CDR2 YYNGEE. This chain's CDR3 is CASGNTEAFF. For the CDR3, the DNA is TGTGCCAGCGGGAACACTGAAGCTTTCTTT. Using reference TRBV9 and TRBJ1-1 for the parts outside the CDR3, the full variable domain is DSGVTQTPKHLITATGQRVTLRCSPRSGDLSVYWYQQSLDQGLQFLIQYYNGEERAKGNILERFSAQQFPDLHSELNLSSLELGDSALYFCASGNTEAFFGQGTRLTVV.

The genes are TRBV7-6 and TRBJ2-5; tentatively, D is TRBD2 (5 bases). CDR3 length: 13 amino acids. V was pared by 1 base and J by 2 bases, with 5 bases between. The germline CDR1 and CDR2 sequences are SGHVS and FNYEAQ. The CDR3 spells CASSLGRQETQYF. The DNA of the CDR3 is TGTGCCAGCAGCTTAGGGAGGCAAGAGACCCAGTACTTC.

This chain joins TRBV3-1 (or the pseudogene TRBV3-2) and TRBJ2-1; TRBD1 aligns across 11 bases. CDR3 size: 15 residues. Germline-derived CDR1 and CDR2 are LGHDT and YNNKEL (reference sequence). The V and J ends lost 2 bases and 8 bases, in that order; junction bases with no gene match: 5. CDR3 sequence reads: CASSQRDRGVDEQFF. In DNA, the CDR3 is TGTGCCAGCAGCCAACGGGACAGGGGGGTTGATGAGCAGTTCTTC.

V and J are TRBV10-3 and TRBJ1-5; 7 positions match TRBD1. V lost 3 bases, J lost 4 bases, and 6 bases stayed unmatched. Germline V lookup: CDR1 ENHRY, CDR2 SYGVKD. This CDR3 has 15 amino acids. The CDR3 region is CAISESDRVNQPQHF. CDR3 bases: TGTGCCATCAGTGAATCCGACAGGGTTAATCAGCCCCAGCATTTT.

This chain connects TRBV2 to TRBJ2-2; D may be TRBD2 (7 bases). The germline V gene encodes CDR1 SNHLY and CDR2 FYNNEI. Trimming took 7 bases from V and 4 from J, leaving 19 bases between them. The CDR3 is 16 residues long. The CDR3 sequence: CASTLEAGAGTGELFF. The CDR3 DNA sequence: TGTGCCAGCACCCTGGAGGCGGGGGCGGGCACCGGGGAGCTGTTTTTT.

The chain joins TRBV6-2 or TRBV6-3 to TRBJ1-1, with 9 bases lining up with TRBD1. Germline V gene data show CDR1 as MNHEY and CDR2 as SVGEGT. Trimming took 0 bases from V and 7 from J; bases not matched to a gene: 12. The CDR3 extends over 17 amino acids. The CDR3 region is CASSYSIRTGENGEAFF. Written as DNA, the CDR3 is TGTGCCAGCAGTTACTCGATTAGGACAGGGGAAAATGGTGAAGCTTTCTTT.

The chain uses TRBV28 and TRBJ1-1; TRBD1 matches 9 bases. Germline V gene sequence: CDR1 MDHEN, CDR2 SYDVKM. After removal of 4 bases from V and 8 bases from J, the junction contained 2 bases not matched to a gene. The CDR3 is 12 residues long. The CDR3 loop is CASSYGTGEAFF. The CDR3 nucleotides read TGTGCCAGCAGTTATGGGACAGGGGAAGCTTTCTTT. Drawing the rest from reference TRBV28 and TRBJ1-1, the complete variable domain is DVKVTQSSRYLVKRTGEKVFLECVQDMDHENMFWYRQDPGLGLRLIYFSYDVKMKEKGDIPEGYSVSREKKERFSLILESASTNQTSMYLCASSYGTGEAFFGQGTRLTVV.

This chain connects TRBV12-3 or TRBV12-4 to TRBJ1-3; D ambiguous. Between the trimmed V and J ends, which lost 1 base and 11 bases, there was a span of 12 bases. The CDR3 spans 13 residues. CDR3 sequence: CASSLGQDTSIYF. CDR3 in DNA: TGTGCCAGCAGTTTAGGGCAGGATACCTCCATATATTTT.

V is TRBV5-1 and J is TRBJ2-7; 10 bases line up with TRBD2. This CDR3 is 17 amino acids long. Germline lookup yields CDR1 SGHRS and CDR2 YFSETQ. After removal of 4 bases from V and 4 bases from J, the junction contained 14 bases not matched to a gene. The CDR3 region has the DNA TGCGCCAGCAGCGATCTTCCTCTAGCGGGGGCAGATTACGAGCAGTACTTC. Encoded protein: CASSDLPLAGADYEQYF.

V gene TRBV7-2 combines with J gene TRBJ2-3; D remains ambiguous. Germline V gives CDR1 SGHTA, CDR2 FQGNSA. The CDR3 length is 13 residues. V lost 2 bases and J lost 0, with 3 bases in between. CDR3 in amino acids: CASSLQSTDTQYF. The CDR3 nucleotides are TGTGCCAGCAGCTTACAAAGCACAGATACGCAGTATTTT.

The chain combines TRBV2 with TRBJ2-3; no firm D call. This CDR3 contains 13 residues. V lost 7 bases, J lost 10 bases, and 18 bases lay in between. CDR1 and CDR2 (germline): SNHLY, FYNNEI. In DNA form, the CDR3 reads TGTGCCAGCATGGGCGGCTCCGTGGGTTCGCAGTATTTT. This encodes CASMGGSVGSQYF. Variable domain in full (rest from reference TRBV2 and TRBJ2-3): EPEVTQTPSHQVTQMGQEVILRCVPISNHLYFYWYRQILGQKVEFLVSFYNNEISEKSEIFDDQFSVERPDGSNFTLKIRSTKLEDSAMYFCASMGGSVGSQYFGPGTRLTVL.

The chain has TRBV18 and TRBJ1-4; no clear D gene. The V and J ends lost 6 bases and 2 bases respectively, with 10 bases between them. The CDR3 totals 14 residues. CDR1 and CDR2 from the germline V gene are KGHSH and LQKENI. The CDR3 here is CASSPSRTNEKLFF. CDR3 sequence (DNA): TGTGCCAGCTCCCCATCCCGGACTAATGAAAAACTGTTTTTT.

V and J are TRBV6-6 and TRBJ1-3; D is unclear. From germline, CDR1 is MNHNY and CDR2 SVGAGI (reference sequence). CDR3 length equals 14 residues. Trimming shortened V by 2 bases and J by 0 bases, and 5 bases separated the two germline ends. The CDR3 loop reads CASSYGSSGNTIYF. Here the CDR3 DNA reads TGTGCCAGCAGTTACGGGTCCTCTGGAAACACCATATATTTT.